The 24 T cell receptor beta chains listed next were all sequenced from one sample in a study of blood T cell repertoires in COVID-19. Using immunoSEQ multiplex PCR, the repertoire was profiled, and TCRdb retains in-frame clones only, with some absent. The table includes fewer than 200,000 clones, roughly 80% detected once. The sequenced sample consisted of PBMCs or T cells enriched from blood (not recorded which). The receptors stem from a woman in her fifties or sixties who had recovered from COVID-19.

V and J are TRBV4-1 and TRBJ1-3; tentative D call: TRBD1 (6 bases). The length of the CDR3 is 14 residues. Trimming cost V 4 bases and J 4 bases, with 11 bases left between them. Germline V gene lookup returns CDR1 MGHRA and CDR2 YSYEKL. The CDR3 is CASSPGQRGNTIYF. The DNA of the CDR3 is TGCGCCAGCAGCCCTGGACAGAGAGGAAACACCATATATTTT.

The CDR3 loop reads CAWSGRAGNTIYF. The CDR3 DNA is TGTGCCTGGAGTGGGAGGGCCGGTAACACCATATATTTT. The rearrangement uses TRBV30 and TRBJ1-3; D is unclear. V was clipped by 1 base and J by 7 bases, with 11 bases between them. CDR1 is GTSNPN and CDR2 is SVGIG in the germline V gene (reference sequence). The CDR3 runs 13 residues.

The chain links TRBV29-1 to TRBJ2-1, with TRBD2 matching over 9 bases. The trim removed 5 bases at V and 0 bases at J, leaving 2 bases unmatched. The CDR3 is made up of 14 amino acids. In germline, CDR1 is SQVTM, CDR2 ANQGSEA. CDR3 sequence: CSVPSGASYNEQFF. The CDR3 region has the DNA TGCAGCGTTCCTAGCGGGGCCTCCTACAATGAGCAGTTCTTC.

This chain connects TRBV7-8 to TRBJ2-1; 9 nucleotides match TRBD2. The trim removed 3 bases at V and 8 bases at J, leaving 11 bases unmatched. Looked up from germline, CDR1 is SGHVS and CDR2 is FQNEAQ. CDR3 length: 16 residues. CDR3 residues: CASSLDRLAGSDEQFF. CDR3 in DNA: TGTGCCAGCAGCTTGGATCGGCTAGCGGGAAGCGATGAGCAGTTCTTC.

In its sample, this clone was seen a few times. This same CDR3 is encoded by further DNA sequences in the sample. The CDR3 DNA sequence: TGTGCCAGCAGTGAAGCGTCAGGGGGCGGGGGCTACACCTTC. Amino acids: CASSEASGGGGYTF. The genes are TRBV6-1 and TRBJ1-2, with 8 bases matching TRBD1. The CDR3 length is 14 residues. J gave up 8 bases and V 0 bases, and 5 bases lay outside the gene matches. The germline CDR1 and CDR2 sequences are MNHNS and SASEGT.

The CDR3 nucleotides are TGTGCCACCAGTGAACGGGGACAGGTGGGCGCAGATACGCAGTATTTT. It yields the protein CATSERGQVGADTQYF. The chain employs TRBV24-1 and TRBJ2-3, with 8 bases matching TRBD1. There are 16 residues in the CDR3. J gave up 4 bases and V 4 bases, and 9 bases lay outside the gene matches. Germline V gene data show CDR1 as KGHDR and CDR2 as SFDVKD.

This clone was counted between two and nine times. The chain combines TRBV6-5 with TRBJ1-6; 8 bases match TRBD1. The CDR3 runs 14 residues. Looked up from germline, CDR1 is MNHEY and CDR2 is SVGAGI. After removal of 2 bases from V and 10 bases from J, the junction contained 4 bases not matched to a gene. The CDR3 coding sequence is TGTGCCAGCAGTTACCAGGGGGCCCGGTCACCCCTCCACTTT. It codes for CASSYQGARSPLHF.

The chain has TRBV7-6 and TRBJ2-2; perhaps TRBD1 as D (6 bases). V dropped 5 bases and J dropped 3 bases, with 19 bases sitting between them. From germline, CDR1 is SGHVS and CDR2 FNYEAQ. The CDR3 is 17 residues long. The CDR3 spells CASSPGAPAVYTGELFF. In nucleotides, the CDR3 is TGTGCCAGCAGCCCAGGGGCCCCGGCCGTTTACACCGGGGAGCTGTTTTTT.

The chain recombines TRBV4-2 with TRBJ1-1; TRBD1 aligns across 11 bases. The V gene's germline CDR1 is LGHNA and CDR2 YNFKEQ. This CDR3 region has 17 residues. V lost 3 bases and J lost 5; bases outside the gene matches: 11. The CDR3 region has the DNA TGTGCCAGCAGCCAGGGTGGACAGGGGGCAAGTAAAACTGAAGCTTTCTTT. It translates to CASSQGGQGASKTEAFF.

The V gene is TRBV6-5, the J gene TRBJ2-7; 8 bases agree with TRBD2. Trimming took 6 bases from V and 9 from J; bases not matched to a gene: 10. CDR1 MNHEY and CDR2 SVGAGI come from the germline V gene. CDR3 length equals 13 residues. The CDR3 is CASRLAGGGGQYV. DNA of the CDR3: TGTGCCAGCAGGTTGGCGGGAGGAGGCGGGCAGTACGTC.

Only a few counts were recorded for this clone. The chain's CDR3 is CASSLRLHGYTF. The CDR3 nucleotides read TGTGCCAGCAGTCTCAGACTCCATGGCTACACCTTC. V and J are TRBV2 and TRBJ1-2; no firm D call. This CDR3 is built from 12 residues. The V gene lost 5 bases and the J gene lost 6 bases, with 10 bases spanning the gap. Germline V CDR1 and CDR2: SNHLY, FYNNEI.

This clone was counted once. The chain has TRBV7-2 and TRBJ1-2; D not resolved. V gave up 5 bases and J gave up 4 bases, with 14 bases separating them. CDR1 is SGHTA and CDR2 is FQGNSA in the germline V gene. This CDR3 comprises 14 residues. CDR3 residues: CASSPEGQVYGYTF. DNA of the CDR3: TGTGCCAGCAGCCCAGAGGGCCAGGTCTATGGCTACACCTTC.

The CDR3 spells CASRMSFDEQFF. CDR3 coding DNA: TGTGCCAGCAGAATGAGTTTCGATGAGCAGTTCTTC. The chain uses TRBV12-3 or TRBV12-4 and TRBJ2-1; D unclear. CDR3 size: 12 residues. The V and J ends lost 6 bases and 8 bases respectively, with 11 bases between them.

The chain joins TRBV2 to TRBJ1-4, with TRBD1 identical over 7 bases. This CDR3 contains 15 residues. V lost 7 bases, J lost 5 bases, and 10 bases stayed unmatched. Germline values: CDR1 SNHLY, CDR2 FYNNEI. The chain's CDR3 is CASNEGLGQNEKLFF. The CDR3 DNA is TGTGCCAGCAACGAAGGGTTGGGACAGAATGAAAAACTGTTTTTT.

This chain links TRBV2 with TRBJ1-5, with D tentatively TRBD1 (6 bases). Trimming shortened V by 1 base and J by 5 bases, and 12 bases separated the two germline ends. CDR3 length: 15 residues. Germline-derived CDR1 and CDR2 are SNHLY and FYNNEI. The CDR3 coding sequence is TGTGCCAGCAGTGAAGGGGGGCTAGGGGATCAGCCCCAGCATTTT. As protein: CASSEGGLGDQPQHF.

The gene calls are TRBV2 and TRBJ2-1; TRBD1 matches at 8 bases. Germline CDR1 is SNHLY and CDR2 is FYNNEI. Germline trimming cut 10 bases from V and 3 bases from J; bases unmatched to any gene: 11. This CDR3 region has 15 residues. The DNA for the CDR3 is TGTGCCACCTCAGTAGGGACAGGCAGCTACAATGAGCAGTTCTTC. This codes for CATSVGTGSYNEQFF.

The chain combines TRBV10-3 with TRBJ2-2, with 7 bases identical to TRBD2. The CDR3 contains 12 residues. The ends lost 11 bases at V and 14 bases at J; junction bases unmatched: 14. Per the germline V gene, CDR1 is ENHRY and CDR2 is SYGVKD. The DNA for the CDR3 is TGTGCCTCCGAGGGGCGGGAGCCGGGACTGTTTTTT. Translating gives CASEGREPGLFF.

The gene calls are TRBV27 and TRBJ1-6, with D possibly being TRBD1 (6 bases). Germline V gene lookup returns CDR1 MNHEY and CDR2 SMNVEV (reference sequence). Trimming left V 5 bases short and J 3 bases short, with 14 bases between. CDR3 length: 16 residues. In DNA form, the CDR3 reads TGTGCCAGCAGTCCCCGGGGGGGCTTCTATAATTCACCCCTCCACTTT. Protein: CASSPRGGFYNSPLHF.

The V gene is TRBV10-3, the J gene TRBJ2-2, with D possibly TRBD1 on 5 matching bases. CDR3 length: 16 amino acids. The ends were cut back, 0 bases at V and 2 bases at J, with 10 bases in the middle. Germline-derived CDR1 and CDR2 are ENHRY and SYGVKD. The CDR3 DNA reads as TGTGCCATCAGTGAGTCTCCGACAGCAAACACCGGGGAGCTGTTTTTT. This gives the protein CAISESPTANTGELFF.

This clone was found a few times. This sequence joins TRBV2 and TRBJ2-7; TRBD2 aligns across 7 bases. CDR3 length: 15 residues. Trimming took 1 base from V and 4 from J; bases not matched to a gene: 7. CDR1 and CDR2 (germline): SNHLY, FYNNEI. CDR3 amino acids: CASSEGRAGHYEQYV. As DNA, the CDR3 is TGTGCCAGCAGTGAAGGAAGAGCGGGGCATTACGAGCAGTACGTC.

The chain links TRBV18 to TRBJ2-1; 8 nucleotides agree with TRBD2. V lost 5 bases to trimming and J lost 8 bases; unmatched junction nucleotides: 8. Germline loops: CDR1 KGHSH, CDR2 LQKENI. This CDR3 comprises 14 residues. The CDR3 DNA follows: TGTGCCAGCTCAAGGTTAGCGGGGCAGGATGAGCAGTTCTTC. It yields the protein CASSRLAGQDEQFF.

The chain's CDR3 is CASSEAGGSYEQYV. The CDR3 nucleotides read TGTGCCAGCAGTGAAGCCGGCGGAAGCTACGAGCAGTACGTC. The rearrangement joins TRBV6-1 to TRBJ2-7; D is ambiguous. Trimming removed 0 bases from V and 3 bases from J, with 9 bases in between. This CDR3 spans 14 amino acids. Germline assignment: CDR1 MNHNS and CDR2 SASEGT.

The chain uses TRBV9 and TRBJ1-2; possibly TRBD1 for D (5 bases). Looked up from germline, CDR1 is SGDLS and CDR2 is YYNGEE. The CDR3 loop spans 13 amino acids. The V end was cut by 2 bases, the J end by 6 bases, with 11 bases between. The CDR3 region has the DNA TGTGCCAGCAGCGTCGGGGCGGGGAATGGCTACACCTTC. Protein sequence: CASSVGAGNGYTF.

The chain uses TRBV6-1 and TRBJ1-5, with D perhaps matching TRBD1 (5 bases). The CDR3 contains 15 residues. V was clipped by 1 base and J by 6 bases, with 13 bases between them. CDR1 and CDR2 from the germline V gene are MNHNS and SASEGT. CDR3 protein: CASSEDGGWSQPQHF. For the CDR3, the DNA is TGTGCCAGCAGTGAAGACGGGGGATGGAGTCAGCCCCAGCATTTT.